This TCR beta chain was profiled in a study of T-cell reconstitution after alpha-beta-depleted transplantation in children. Library preparation (for TCRbeta) was performed with unique molecular identifiers. MiXCR was run by TCRdb on the PCR reads, yielding one entry per CDR3 protein. The table records 77,000 or so distinct CDR3 sequences, 15% to 20% of them present only once. V was cut by 6 bases and J by 1 base, with 7 bases left in between. The CDR3 contains 11 residues. The germline V gene has CDR1 DFQATT and CDR2 SNEGSKA (reference sequence). This clonotype was observed a handful of times. The receptor's source is a male patient under 10 years old who had a stem cell transplant for acute lymphoblastic leukemia, so the T cells may come from the graft donor. The chain couples TRBV20-1 to TRBJ2-7; D is ambiguous. The sequencing here drew on PBMCs, mostly from graft donor cells, taken 360 days after TCRalphabeta/CD19-depleted stem cell transplant. The CDR3 nucleotides are TGCAGTGCCCTTCGTTCCTACGAGCAGTACTTC. This sequence encodes CSALRSYEQYF.